One sample yielded the 13 T cell receptor beta chains listed below, sequenced in a study of T cells in Graves' hyperthyroidism and ophthalmopathy. Amplification targeted TCR beta CDR3 regions from RNA transcripts. When the TCR CDR3 underwent first-round RT-PCR, the HTBI primer set was used. TCRdb itself ran the multiplex PCR reads through MiXCR, one entry per CDR3 protein. The table has 380,000 or so distinct CDR3 sequences, about 14% seen once. Sample: blood. These receptors came from a young man with Graves' hyperthyroidism that later progressed to Graves' ophthalmopathy.

This clonotype was detected only a few times. This chain uses TRBV5-1 with TRBJ2-3; 7 bases line up with TRBD2. CDR1 is SGHRS and CDR2 is YFSETQ in the germline V gene. This CDR3 is built from 17 residues. J lost 2 bases, V lost 3 bases, and 12 bases had no gene match. CDR3 nucleotides: TGCGCCAGCAGCTCCCGAGGGAGCGGGGACCCCACAGATACGCAGTATTTT. Translated: CASSSRGSGDPTDTQYF. Full variable domain (missing parts from reference TRBV5-1 and TRBJ2-3): KAGVTQTPRYLIKTRGQQVTLSCSPISGHRSVSWYQQTPGQGLQFLFEYFSETQRNKGNFPGRFSGRQFSNSRSEMNVSTLELGDSALYLCASSSRGSGDPTDTQYFGPGTRLTVL.

At least ten counts were recorded for this clonotype. The CDR3 spells CASSSGTGGFNEQFF. The CDR3, as DNA: TGTGCCAGCAGTTCCGGGACAGGGGGCTTCAATGAGCAGTTCTTC. This chain links TRBV27 with TRBJ2-1; 12 bases map to TRBD1. This CDR3 has 15 residues. V lost 4 bases to trimming and J lost 6 bases; unmatched junction nucleotides: 4. Germline loops: CDR1 MNHEY, CDR2 SMNVEV (reference sequence).

This clonotype was observed at least ten times. The V gene is TRBV30, the J gene TRBJ1-1; no clear D gene. V lost 3 bases and J lost 1, with 6 bases in between. CDR1 and CDR2 from the germline V gene are GTSNPN and SVGIG (reference sequence). The CDR3 length is 12 residues. The CDR3 sequence is CAWSWGNTEAFF. The CDR3 bases are TGTGCCTGGAGCTGGGGGAACACTGAAGCTTTCTTT.

This clonotype was recorded at least ten times. The chain couples TRBV27 to TRBJ1-2; D may be TRBD1 (5 bases). There are 15 residues in the CDR3. Trimming shortened V by 6 bases and J by 4 bases, and 18 bases separated the two germline ends. CDR1 and CDR2 from the germline V gene are MNHEY and SMNVEV (reference sequence). CDR3 region: CASSPGAGRIYGYTF. DNA for the CDR3: TGTGCCAGCAGCCCCGGAGCAGGGAGGATCTATGGCTACACCTTC.

This clonotype showed up just once. A much larger clone differs by one base, so this may be a read error. The V call is TRBV11-3, the J call TRBJ2-6; the match to TRBD1 covers 7 bases. Looked up from germline, CDR1 is SGHNT and CDR2 is YENEEA. J lost 8 bases, V lost 5 bases, and 12 bases had no gene match. The CDR3 covers 16 residues. The CDR3 bases are TGTGCCAGCAGCCAAACGACAGGGTCGGGGACCAACGTCCTGACTTTC. It yields the protein CASSQTTGSGTNVLTF.

In this sample, this clonotype turned up a few times. V usage is TRBV7-9 and J usage is TRBJ2-1; 8 nucleotides align to TRBD1. CDR1 is SEHNR and CDR2 is FQNEAQ in the germline V gene (reference sequence). The CDR3 sequence is 19 residues long. V dropped 2 bases and J dropped 0; count of bases not matched to a gene: 12. CDR3 in amino acids: CASSLTGQVYRSSYNEQFF. The DNA for the CDR3 is TGTGCCAGCAGCTTAACGGGACAGGTTTATAGGAGCTCCTACAATGAGCAGTTCTTC.

This clonotype was detected many times. This chain uses TRBV6-1 with TRBJ2-1; possibly TRBD1 for D (6 bases). V lost 1 base and J 5 bases, leaving 18 bases between the germline ends. Germline V lookup: CDR1 MNHNS, CDR2 SASEGT. CDR3 size: 17 residues. The CDR3 sequence: CASSEDFRTAPNNEQFF. For the CDR3, the DNA is TGTGCCAGCAGTGAAGACTTCAGGACAGCCCCCAACAATGAGCAGTTCTTC.

There are many counts of this clonotype. The chain uses TRBV5-6 and TRBJ1-6, with D unresolved. The ends were cut back, 2 bases at V and 12 bases at J, with 9 bases in the middle. The CDR3 runs 12 residues. Per germline, CDR1 SGHDT and CDR2 YYEEEE. The CDR3 coding sequence is TGTGCCAGCAGCTTCGTCGCAGGACCCCTCCACTTT. It specifies CASSFVAGPLHF.

This clonotype turned up a few times. This chain uses TRBV20-1 with TRBJ2-2; 9 bases agree with TRBD1. The germline V gene has CDR1 DFQATT and CDR2 SNEGSKA (reference sequence). This CDR3 is 14 amino acids long. The trim removed 5 bases at V and 3 bases at J, leaving 4 bases unmatched. The CDR3 sequence: CSALRTGDTGELFF. As DNA, the CDR3 is TGCAGTGCTCTCCGGACAGGGGACACCGGGGAGCTGTTTTTT.

This clonotype appeared a few times. The rearrangement joins TRBV27 to TRBJ2-5; TRBD2 agrees at 7 bases. V lost 5 bases, J lost 3 bases, and 12 bases stayed unmatched. The CDR3 covers 16 residues. Germline V gene sequence: CDR1 MNHEY, CDR2 SMNVEV (reference sequence). DNA for the CDR3: TGTGCCAGCAGTCCCTTCGGGGGGATTATGGAAGAGACCCAGTACTTC. The encoded protein is CASSPFGGIMEETQYF.

This clonotype has at least ten counts. This chain links TRBV11-2 with TRBJ2-7; D perhaps matches TRBD2 (5 bases). Trimming left V 5 bases short and J 5 bases short, with 13 bases between. The CDR3 runs to 13 residues. The germline V gene encodes CDR1 SGHAT and CDR2 FQNNGV. This CDR3 is CASSGDWRDEQYF. Here the CDR3 DNA reads TGTGCCAGCAGCGGAGACTGGCGGGACGAGCAGTACTTC. Supplemented by reference TRBV11-2 and TRBJ2-7, the full variable domain reads EAGVAQSPRYKIIEKRQSVAFWCNPISGHATLYWYQQILGQGPKLLIQFQNNGVVDDSQLPKDRFSAERLKGVDSTLKIQPAKLEDSAVYLCASSGDWRDEQYFGPGTRLTVT.

This chain joins TRBV5-1 and TRBJ2-7; TRBD1 matches 12 bases. Per the germline V gene, CDR1 is SGHRS and CDR2 is YFSETQ. The V segment lost 5 bases and the J segment 3 bases; nucleotides outside the gene matches: 9. The CDR3 loop spans 16 amino acids. CDR3 sequence: CASSKPRDRGLYEQYF. The CDR3 DNA reads as TGCGCCAGCAGTAAACCCCGGGACAGGGGGCTCTACGAGCAGTACTTC.

This clonotype has a count of ten or more. The rearrangement joins TRBV20-1 to TRBJ1-5; no definite D call. CDR1 DFQATT and CDR2 SNEGSKA come from the germline V gene (reference sequence). The CDR3 is made up of 16 amino acids. V lost 5 bases and J 1 base, leaving 18 bases between the germline ends. The CDR3 region is CSASRLPLGSNQPQHF. The CDR3 DNA reads TGCAGTGCTTCCCGACTCCCCCTGGGGAGCAATCAGCCCCAGCATTTT.